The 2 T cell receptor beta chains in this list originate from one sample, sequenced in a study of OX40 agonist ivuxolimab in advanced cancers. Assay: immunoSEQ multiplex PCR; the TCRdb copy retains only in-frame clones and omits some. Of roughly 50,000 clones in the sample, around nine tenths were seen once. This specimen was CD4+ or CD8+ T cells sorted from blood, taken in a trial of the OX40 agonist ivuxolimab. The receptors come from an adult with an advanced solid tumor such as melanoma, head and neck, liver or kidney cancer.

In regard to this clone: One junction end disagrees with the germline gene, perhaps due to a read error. This chain's CDR3 is CASSLDRAYNIRSYEQYF. For the CDR3, the DNA is TGTGCCAGCAGTTTAGACAGGGCGTACAATATTCGCTCCTACGAGCAGTACTTC. V usage is TRBV7-8 and J usage is TRBJ2-7; 7 bases agree with TRBD1. This CDR3 is 18 amino acids long. CDR1 is SGHVS, CDR2 FQNEAQ, per germline.

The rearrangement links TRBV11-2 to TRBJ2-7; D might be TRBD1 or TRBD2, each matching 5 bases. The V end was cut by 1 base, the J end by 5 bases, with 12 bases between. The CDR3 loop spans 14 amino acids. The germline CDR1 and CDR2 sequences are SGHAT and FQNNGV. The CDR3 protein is CASSLARGSHEQYF. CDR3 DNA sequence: TGTGCCAGCAGCTTAGCGAGGGGTTCCCACGAGCAGTACTTC.